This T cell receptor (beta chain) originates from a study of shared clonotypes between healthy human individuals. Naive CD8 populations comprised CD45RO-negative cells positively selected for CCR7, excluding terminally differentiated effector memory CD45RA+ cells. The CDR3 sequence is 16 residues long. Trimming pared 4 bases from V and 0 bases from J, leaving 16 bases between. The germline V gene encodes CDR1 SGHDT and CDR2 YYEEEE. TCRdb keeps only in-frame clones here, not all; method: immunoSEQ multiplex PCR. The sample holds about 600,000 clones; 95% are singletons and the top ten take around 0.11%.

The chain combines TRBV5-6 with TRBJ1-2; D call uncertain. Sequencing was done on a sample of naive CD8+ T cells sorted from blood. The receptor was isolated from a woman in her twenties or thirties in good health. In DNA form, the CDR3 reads TGTGCCAGCAGCCTCCCCGGGTCTCAAGCTAACTATGGCTACACCTTC. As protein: CASSLPGSQANYGYTF.